The 27 T cell receptor beta chains presented below share a single source sample, sequenced in a study of T cell changes during pregnancy in multiple sclerosis (dated by TCRdb to the late 2010s). Library generation was performed with the immunoSEQ multiplex PCR assay. This immuneACCESS table, as held by TCRdb, lists in-frame sequences with V and J called but not all clones. Of the missing ones, under half trace to an unresolved V gene in checked studies; the others have no known cause. The sample yields around 88,000 clones; approximately 90% were counted once. The ten most abundant clones make up roughly 2.5% of the sample. The starting material was peripheral blood, obtained in the first trimester of pregnancy. Every receptor here comes from a female donor with multiple sclerosis, enrolled in a pregnancy study.

The rearrangement links TRBV5-1 to TRBJ2-2; D is unclear. The CDR3 loop spans 15 amino acids. Looked up from germline, CDR1 is SGHRS and CDR2 is YFSETQ. The germline V and J ends were trimmed by 0 bases and 0 bases, with 6 bases remaining between them. For the CDR3, the DNA is TGCGCCAGCAGCTTGGCAGGTTCGAACACCGGGGAGCTGTTTTTT. Its protein is CASSLAGSNTGELFF. The full variable domain, completed using reference TRBV5-1 and TRBJ2-2, is KAGVTQTPRYLIKTRGQQVTLSCSPISGHRSVSWYQQTPGQGLQFLFEYFSETQRNKGNFPGRFSGRQFSNSRSEMNVSTLELGDSALYLCASSLAGSNTGELFFGEGSRLTVL.

The chain combines TRBV5-1 with TRBJ2-1, with TRBD2 matching 11 bases. Germline V gives CDR1 SGHRS, CDR2 YFSETQ. CDR3 length equals 15 residues. The junction had 3 bases not matched to a gene; V was cut back by 3 bases and J by 4 bases. The CDR3 loop is CASSSGTSGYNEQFF. The CDR3 DNA reads TGCGCCAGCAGCTCCGGGACTAGCGGATACAATGAGCAGTTCTTC. The full variable domain, with the rest looked up from reference TRBV5-1 and TRBJ2-1, is KAGVTQTPRYLIKTRGQQVTLSCSPISGHRSVSWYQQTPGQGLQFLFEYFSETQRNKGNFPGRFSGRQFSNSRSEMNVSTLELGDSALYLCASSSGTSGYNEQFFGPGTRLTVL.

This chain connects TRBV5-4 to TRBJ2-6, with D unclear. Germline-derived CDR1 and CDR2 are SGHNT and YYREEE (reference sequence). This CDR3 spans 19 amino acids. V was clipped by 0 bases and J by 6 bases, with 22 bases between them. The DNA for the CDR3 is TGTGCCAGCAGCTTGGTTGGTGGCGGAATAGCTCTGGCGGCCAACGTCCTGACTTTC. It encodes CASSLVGGGIALAANVLTF. The full variable domain, rest sourced from reference TRBV5-4 and TRBJ2-6, is ETGVTQSPTHLIKTRGQQVTLRCSSQSGHNTVSWYQQALGQGPQFIFQYYREEENGRGNFPPRFSGLQFPNYSSELNVNALELDDSALYLCASSLVGGGIALAANVLTFGAGSRLTVL.

CDR3 nucleotides: TGCAGCGTTGACCTGACAGGCTATGGCTACACCTTC. Encoded protein: CSVDLTGYGYTF. The J gene is TRBJ1-2, the V gene TRBV29-1, with a tentative D call TRBD1 (6 bases). The germline V and J ends were trimmed by 3 bases and 4 bases, with 9 bases remaining between them. The V gene's germline CDR1 is SQVTM and CDR2 ANQGSEA. CDR3 length equals 12 residues.

This chain links TRBV30 with TRBJ1-3; D remains ambiguous. Germline V lookup: CDR1 GTSNPN, CDR2 SVGIG (reference sequence). The ends were cut back, 0 bases at V and 2 bases at J, with 8 bases in the middle. This CDR3 is 14 amino acids long. CDR3 residues: CAWSVRGTGNTIYF. For the CDR3, the DNA is TGTGCCTGGAGTGTACGGGGAACTGGAAACACCATATATTTT.

This chain uses TRBV9 with TRBJ1-6; no reliable D call. Germline V gives CDR1 SGDLS, CDR2 YYNGEE. V was pared by 1 base and J by 10 bases, with 6 bases between. This CDR3 region has 12 residues. In DNA form, the CDR3 reads TGTGCCAGCAGCGTACCAGGATCACCCCTCCACTTT. Protein product: CASSVPGSPLHF.

CDR3 nucleotides: TGTGCCAGCAGCATAGATCCGGGACAGGGAAGCTACACCTTC. It is translated as CASSIDPGQGSYTF. J is TRBJ1-2 and V is TRBV7-3; TRBD1 aligns across 9 bases. The CDR3 has 14 residues. V shed 5 bases and J 9 bases; nucleotides not matched to a gene: 10. Germline CDR1 SGHTA, CDR2 FQGTGA.

The rearrangement joins TRBV21-1 to TRBJ1-1. TRBV21-1 is listed as a pseudogene. The CDR3 sequence is 13 residues long. This CDR3 reads CASSKSGNTEAFF. The CDR3 DNA follows: TGTGCCAGCAGCAAATCGGGAAACACTGAAGCTTTCTTT.

This chain connects TRBV19 to TRBJ1-6; 12 positions match TRBD1. Germline V lookup: CDR1 LNHDA, CDR2 SQIVND (reference sequence). V shed 7 bases and J 10 bases; nucleotides not matched to a gene: 8. CDR3 length: 15 amino acids. CDR3 loop: CASIQGQGAKSPLHF. The DNA of the CDR3 is TGTGCCAGTATCCAGGGACAGGGGGCGAAATCACCCCTCCACTTT.

A few counts support this clone. Other DNA sequences of this sample code for an identical CDR3. The genes are TRBV6-1 and TRBJ1-3; D might be TRBD1 (6 bases). The CDR3 is 14 amino acids. Germline lookup yields CDR1 MNHNS and CDR2 SASEGT. V was pared by 4 bases and J by 0 bases, with 7 bases between. The DNA for the CDR3 is TGTGCCAGCAGTGTACAGGGCTCTGGAAACACCATATATTTT. Amino acid sequence: CASSVQGSGNTIYF.

The V gene is TRBV19, the J gene TRBJ2-5; 7 bases are a match to TRBD1. This CDR3 spans 15 amino acids. V shed 4 bases, J shed 2 bases, and the junction held 7 bases outside the gene matches. Per germline, CDR1 LNHDA and CDR2 SQIVND (reference sequence). The CDR3 coding sequence is TGTGCCAGTAGTACCCCGACAGGGCAACAAGAGACCCAGTACTTC. Translated: CASSTPTGQQETQYF.

The gene calls are TRBV9 and TRBJ2-3; 9 positions agree with TRBD2. Germline V gives CDR1 SGDLS, CDR2 YYNGEE. V lost 4 bases, J lost 0 bases, and 15 bases stayed unmatched. CDR3 length: 19 residues. This CDR3 is CASSSSGLAGVGSTDTQYF. CDR3 coding DNA: TGTGCCAGCAGCTCCTCGGGGTTAGCGGGAGTAGGTAGCACAGATACGCAGTATTTT.

This chain joins TRBV6-1 and TRBJ2-7, with unresolved D. Between the trimmed V and J ends, which lost 1 base and 5 bases, there was a span of 6 bases. The germline V gene has CDR1 MNHNS and CDR2 SASEGT. The CDR3 consists of 12 residues. CDR3 residues: CASSEGLHEQYF. The CDR3 DNA reads as TGTGCCAGCAGTGAAGGACTTCACGAGCAGTACTTC.

The rearrangement joins TRBV2 to TRBJ1-1, with TRBD1 as a possible D gene (5 bases). The CDR3 sequence is 14 residues long. Germline loops: CDR1 SNHLY, CDR2 FYNNEI. V lost 5 bases, J lost 6 bases, and 16 bases lay in between. The CDR3 DNA follows: TGTGCCAGCAGTCGTGACAGCTTAGGGGCTGAAGCTTTCTTT. As protein: CASSRDSLGAEAFF.

The CDR3 nucleotides are TGTGCCAGCAGTACCGGGACAGGGGGCGGTGGCTACACCTTC. It is translated as CASSTGTGGGGYTF. The rearrangement uses TRBV5-4 and TRBJ1-2; TRBD1 matches 12 bases. V dropped 5 bases and J dropped 7; count of bases not matched to a gene: 6. The CDR3 length is 14 residues. In germline, CDR1 is SGHNT, CDR2 YYREEE (reference sequence).

The CDR3 loop is CASSSTGDQPQHF. The CDR3 DNA sequence: TGTGCCAGCTCATCGACAGGGGATCAGCCCCAGCATTTT. The chain links TRBV18 to TRBJ1-5; 8 positions match TRBD1. The CDR3 is 13 amino acids. Germline V gene sequence: CDR1 KGHSH, CDR2 LQKENI. The J segment lost 5 bases and the V segment lost 5 bases, leaving 2 bases of the junction unmatched. Drawing the rest from reference TRBV18 and TRBJ1-5, the complete variable domain is NAGVMQNPRHLVRRRGQEARLRCSPMKGHSHVYWYRQLPEEGLKFMVYLQKENIIDESGMPKERFSAEFPKEGPSILRIQQVVRGDSAAYFCASSSTGDQPQHFGDGTRLSIL.

The chain links TRBV7-9 to TRBJ2-3, with TRBD1 matching over 7 bases. This CDR3 region has 16 residues. V gave up 0 bases and J gave up 6 bases; unmatched junction bases: 9. Germline V gives CDR1 SEHNR, CDR2 FQNEAQ (reference sequence). The CDR3 region is CASSLAYGTVADTQYF. For the CDR3, the DNA is TGTGCCAGCAGCTTAGCATACGGGACAGTGGCCGATACGCAGTATTTT.

The chain uses TRBV5-4 and TRBJ1-6, with TRBD1 as a possible D gene (6 bases). Germline V lookup: CDR1 SGHNT, CDR2 YYREEE (reference sequence). The ends were cut back, 4 bases at V and 6 bases at J, with 11 bases in the middle. The CDR3 has 14 residues. This chain's CDR3 is CASSLGTPNSPLHF. DNA for the CDR3: TGTGCCAGCAGCCTTGGGACACCTAATTCACCCCTCCACTTT.

The J gene is TRBJ1-3, the V gene TRBV5-1, with a weak D call TRBD1 (6 bases). The CDR3 contains 16 residues. Deletions cut 4 bases from V and 0 bases from J, with 14 bases between. Germline lookup yields CDR1 SGHRS and CDR2 YFSETQ. CDR3 nucleotide sequence: TGCGCCAGCAGCACCACGACAGGACCCTCTGGAAACACCATATATTTT. It translates to CASSTTTGPSGNTIYF.

The V and J genes are TRBV19 and TRBJ2-4, with 8 bases that match TRBD2. The V gene's germline CDR1 is LNHDA and CDR2 SQIVND (reference sequence). V lost 1 base and J lost 10; bases outside the gene matches: 6. This CDR3 is built from 14 residues. The CDR3 DNA sequence: TGTGCCAGTAGTATAGCCGGGGGGGCAGGAATTCAGTACTTC. Translating gives CASSIAGGAGIQYF.

The chain recombines TRBV7-8 with TRBJ1-3, with D possibly being TRBD1 (5 bases). Trimming took off 1 base at V and 0 bases at J, with 10 bases between the two ends. CDR3 size: 16 residues. Germline CDR1 reads SGHVS; CDR2 reads FQNEAQ. Written as DNA, the CDR3 is TGTGCCAGCAGCTTAGGGGGCTCGAGCTCTGGAAACACCATATATTTT. This sequence encodes CASSLGGSSSGNTIYF. Full variable domain (rest looked up from reference TRBV7-8 and TRBJ1-3): GAGVSQSPRYKVAKRGQDVALRCDPISGHVSLFWYQQALGQGPEFLTYFQNEAQLDKSGLPSDRFFAERPEGSVSTLKIQRTQQEDSAVYLCASSLGGSSSGNTIYFGEGSWLTVV.

This chain uses TRBV6-1 with TRBJ2-1; 7 bases are shared with TRBD1. The germline V gene encodes CDR1 MNHNS and CDR2 SASEGT. Trimming cost V 8 bases and J 6 bases; bases outside gene matches: 13. The CDR3 runs to 15 residues. For the CDR3, the DNA is TGTGCCAGCGAAACTCGACAGGGAGTCTTCAATGAGCAGTTCTTC. It translates to CASETRQGVFNEQFF.

This clone was detected once. This rearrangement joins TRBV6-1 to TRBJ1-2; D may be TRBD1 (5 bases). Trimming took off 0 bases at V and 2 bases at J, with 7 bases between the two ends. Germline values: CDR1 MNHNS, CDR2 SASEGT. CDR3 length: 14 amino acids. The CDR3 DNA reads TGTGCCAGCAGTGAAGCGCCAGGGAACTATGGCTACACCTTC. Amino acid sequence: CASSEAPGNYGYTF.

A few counts support this clone. The genes are TRBV7-2 and TRBJ2-2, with unresolved D. CDR1 SGHTA and CDR2 FQGNSA come from the germline V gene. The CDR3 extends over 14 amino acids. V shed 1 base and J shed 0 bases, with 3 bases lying between them. The CDR3 bases are TGTGCCAGCAGCTTAGTCGCGAACACCGGGGAGCTGTTTTTT. This encodes CASSLVANTGELFF.

This chain joins TRBV6-6 and TRBJ1-3; a weak D match, TRBD1 (6 bases). The CDR3 runs 15 residues. V was clipped by 8 bases and J by 3 bases, with 17 bases between them. Per the germline V gene, CDR1 is MNHNY and CDR2 is SVGAGI (reference sequence). This CDR3 is CASSTRGRVGNTIYF. CDR3 DNA: TGTGCCAGCTCCACCAGGGGAAGAGTTGGAAACACCATATATTTT.

V and J are TRBV19 and TRBJ2-7, with TRBD2 as a possible D gene (5 bases). The germline CDR1 and CDR2 sequences are LNHDA and SQIVND (reference sequence). This CDR3 is built from 14 residues. V was shortened by 1 base and J by 3 bases, with 10 bases between the two germline ends. DNA of the CDR3: TGTGCCAGTAGTATAGGGGAGAAAGACTACGAGCAGTACTTC. Encoded protein: CASSIGEKDYEQYF.

This sequence joins TRBV5-4 and TRBJ1-5, with 7 bases lining up with TRBD1. Germline V gives CDR1 SGHNT, CDR2 YYREEE (reference sequence). This CDR3 contains 18 residues. V lost 1 base and J lost 2; bases outside the gene matches: 12. CDR3 sequence: CASSLNRDSIPGNQPQHF. CDR3 bases: TGTGCCAGCAGCTTGAACCGGGACAGCATCCCGGGCAATCAGCCCCAGCATTTT.